These 21 T cell receptor beta chains share one sample of origin, sequenced in a study of T cells in Graves' hyperthyroidism and ophthalmopathy. RNA transcripts served as the template for amplifying TCR beta CDR3 regions. The HTBI primer set drove a first-round RT-PCR of the TCR CDR3. TCRdb analysed the multiplex PCR reads with MiXCR anew, one entry per CDR3 protein. The sample includes hundreds of thousands of distinct CDR3 sequences, approximately 13% of them seen just once. The sample consisted of blood. The receptors shown here come from a woman aged 18 to 35 with Graves' hyperthyroidism.

This clonotype was observed at least ten times. The J gene is TRBJ2-5, the V gene TRBV7-3; D gene unclear. The CDR3 has 14 amino acids. Germline CDR1 SGHTA, CDR2 FQGTGA. Trimming shortened V by 5 bases and J by 1 base, and 11 bases separated the two germline ends. The CDR3: CASSPGGFQETQYF. CDR3 nucleotides: TGTGCCAGCAGCCCCGGCGGCTTCCAAGAGACCCAGTACTTC.

This clonotype was detected ten times or more. The chain uses TRBV6-2 or TRBV6-3 and TRBJ2-7; D is perhaps TRBD1 (6 bases). The CDR3 has 14 residues. CDR1 MNHEY and CDR2 SVGEGT come from the germline V gene. Trimming removed 1 base at V and 5 bases at J, with 12 bases between. The CDR3 DNA reads as TGTGCCAGCAGTTACTGGGGGCGGAACCACGAGCAGTACTTC. Translating gives CASSYWGRNHEQYF.

This clonotype has at least ten counts. The CDR3 reads CASSLWGQGINEQYF. DNA for the CDR3: TGTGCCAGCAGTTTATGGGGACAGGGAATAAACGAGCAGTACTTC. This chain uses TRBV28 with TRBJ2-7; 9 nucleotides align to TRBD1. The J segment lost 5 bases and the V segment lost 0 bases, leaving 5 bases of the junction unmatched. The germline gives CDR1 MDHEN, CDR2 SYDVKM. The CDR3 totals 15 residues.

The CDR3 loop is CASSLWPEQGTNQPQHF. The DNA of the CDR3 is TGTGCCAGCAGTTTGTGGCCTGAACAGGGGACAAACCAGCCCCAGCATTTT. The genes are TRBV28 and TRBJ1-5, with TRBD1 identical over 7 bases. Germline trimming cut 3 bases from V and 7 bases from J; bases unmatched to any gene: 15. Germline V gene data show CDR1 as MDHEN and CDR2 as SYDVKM. The CDR3 spans 17 residues.

This clonotype was seen at least ten times. This chain uses TRBV15 with TRBJ1-1; no firm D call. Trimming shortened V by 1 base and J by 7 bases, and 4 bases separated the two germline ends. The CDR3 is 11 amino acids. The germline gives CDR1 LNHNV, CDR2 YYDKDF (reference sequence). The CDR3 protein is CATSRGDEAFF. Written as DNA, the CDR3 is TGTGCCACCAGCAGAGGGGATGAAGCTTTCTTT. Full variable domain (remainder filled in from reference TRBV15 and TRBJ1-1): DAMVIQNPRYQVTQFGKPVTLSCSQTLNHNVMYWYQQKSSQAPKLLFHYYDKDFNNEADTPDNFQSRRPNTSFCFLDIRSPGLGDTAMYLCATSRGDEAFFGQGTRLTVV.

This clonotype showed up just a few times. DNA of the CDR3: TGTGCCAGCTCACCCTTGGGTCAGGACATTAACTATGGCTACACCTTC. Its translation is CASSPLGQDINYGYTF. The V and J genes are TRBV18 and TRBJ1-2; D might be TRBD1 (5 bases). Germline CDR1 KGHSH, CDR2 LQKENI. The V and J ends lost 3 bases and 1 base respectively, with 15 bases between them. The CDR3 is made up of 16 amino acids.

The gene calls are TRBV27 and TRBJ2-7; the match to TRBD2 covers 10 bases. The CDR3 is 13 residues long. Germline loops: CDR1 MNHEY, CDR2 SMNVEV (reference sequence). V shed 7 bases, J shed 4 bases, and the junction held 4 bases outside the gene matches. The DNA for the CDR3 is TGTGCCAGCACTAGCGGGAGTGTATACGAGCAGTACTTC. Protein: CASTSGSVYEQYF.

This clonotype was counted ten times or more. The V call is TRBV2, the J call TRBJ1-2; possible D gene TRBD1, 5 bases. The CDR3 sequence is 12 residues long. V lost 7 bases, J lost 4 bases, and 10 bases lay in between. Per germline, CDR1 SNHLY and CDR2 FYNNEI. The CDR3 region is CASMGQLYGYTF. DNA for the CDR3: TGTGCCAGCATGGGGCAGCTCTATGGCTACACCTTC.

Many counts were recorded for this clonotype. The CDR3 region has the DNA TGTGCCAGCAGTACGGACAGCTCCTACGAGCAGTACTTC. This sequence encodes CASSTDSSYEQYF. The chain has TRBV28 and TRBJ2-7; weak D call: TRBD1 (6 bases). The CDR3 length is 13 residues. Between the trimmed V and J ends, which lost 5 bases and 0 bases, there was a span of 8 bases. Germline V lookup: CDR1 MDHEN, CDR2 SYDVKM.

This clonotype was found many times. The chain combines TRBV9 with TRBJ1-1; 8 nucleotides align to TRBD1. Germline V gene sequence: CDR1 SGDLS, CDR2 YYNGEE. This CDR3 is built from 14 residues. V shed 6 bases and J 1 base; nucleotides not matched to a gene: 5. CDR3 nucleotides: TGTGCCAGCAACAGGGGGGGCCCGAACACTGAAGCTTTCTTT. Protein product: CASNRGGPNTEAFF.

This clonotype was recorded many times. The rearrangement links TRBV2 to TRBJ2-3; 11 bases are shared with TRBD1. Losses at the gene ends were 3 bases for V and 4 bases for J; bases not matched to a gene: 6. The CDR3 sequence is 16 residues long. Germline-derived CDR1 and CDR2 are SNHLY and FYNNEI. CDR3 bases: TGTGCCAGCAGTGATGGGACAGGGGGTGACGCAGATACGCAGTATTTT. Its translation is CASSDGTGGDADTQYF.

The chain joins TRBV4-3 to TRBJ2-1; 9 bases are shared with TRBD2. The V gene end was trimmed by 0 bases and the J gene end by 5 bases; junction bases not matched to a gene: 8. Germline V gene sequence: CDR1 LGHNA, CDR2 YSLEER. The CDR3 runs 17 residues. The CDR3 coding sequence is TGCGCCAGCAGCCAAGATCGGGGCGGGGGGGCCGACAATGAGCAGTTCTTC. Translated: CASSQDRGGGADNEQFF.

The genes are TRBV5-1 and TRBJ2-2; 10 positions match TRBD1. Germline CDR1 and CDR2: SGHRS and YFSETQ. V dropped 6 bases and J dropped 0; count of bases not matched to a gene: 5. The CDR3 has 16 residues. Written as DNA, the CDR3 is TGCGCCAGCAACCTGGACAGGGGGGCGAACACCGGGGAGCTGTTTTTT. This codes for CASNLDRGANTGELFF.

This clonotype was counted ten times or more. This could be a read error, since a much larger clone is one nucleotide away. The rearrangement uses TRBV2 and TRBJ2-4; D is undetermined. CDR1 SNHLY and CDR2 FYNNEI come from the germline V gene. The CDR3 is 16 amino acids. This CDR3 is CASNELSILAKNIQYF. In DNA form, the CDR3 reads TGTGCCAGCAATGAACTGTCTATCCTAGCCAAAAACATTCAGTACTTC.

This clonotype was recorded a few times. The J gene is TRBJ1-5, the V gene TRBV20-1; TRBD1 aligns across 7 bases. V lost 1 base to trimming and J lost 5 bases; unmatched junction nucleotides: 8. Germline CDR1 DFQATT, CDR2 SNEGSKA (reference sequence). The CDR3 spans 15 residues. This chain's CDR3 is CSARGLGQDHQPQHF. The CDR3 nucleotides read TGCAGTGCTAGAGGATTAGGACAGGACCATCAGCCCCAGCATTTT.

The sample holds many counts of this clonotype. The rearrangement joins TRBV5-1 to TRBJ1-4; 7 bases are shared with TRBD1. Germline V gene data show CDR1 as SGHRS and CDR2 as YFSETQ. The CDR3 runs to 13 residues. The V gene end was trimmed by 0 bases and the J gene end by 7 bases; junction bases not matched to a gene: 0. CDR3 in amino acids: CASSLGQGEKLFF. The CDR3 DNA is TGCGCCAGCAGCTTGGGACAGGGTGAAAAACTGTTTTTT.

This clonotype has at least ten counts. This chain connects TRBV9 to TRBJ2-1, with 10 bases identical to TRBD2. Germline CDR1 SGDLS, CDR2 YYNGEE. The CDR3 runs to 14 residues. Unmatched junction bases numbered 6, after V lost 8 bases and J lost 4 bases. CDR3 coding DNA: TGTGCCAGAAATGGACTAGCGGTATACAATGAGCAGTTCTTC. Translating it yields CARNGLAVYNEQFF.

The chain uses TRBV6-2 or TRBV6-3 and TRBJ2-2; 12 bases are shared with TRBD2. Germline values: CDR1 MNHEY, CDR2 SVGEGT. Trimming took 0 bases from V and 5 from J; bases not matched to a gene: 22. The CDR3 spans 23 residues. The CDR3 reads CASSYSIVASSGRARESTGELFF. DNA of the CDR3: TGTGCCAGCAGTTACTCAATTGTCGCGTCTAGCGGGAGGGCCCGGGAGAGTACCGGGGAGCTGTTTTTT.

This clonotype has more than one count but fewer than ten. The chain carries TRBV20-1 and TRBJ2-7; no definite D call. V gave up 4 bases and J gave up 2 bases, with 12 bases separating them. The CDR3 extends over 13 amino acids. Germline CDR1 reads DFQATT; CDR2 reads SNEGSKA (reference sequence). The CDR3 spells CSANSQNPYEQYF. The CDR3, as DNA: TGCAGTGCTAACAGTCAAAACCCCTACGAGCAGTACTTC.

This clonotype has only a few counts. The genes are TRBV29-1 and TRBJ2-6; tentative D call: TRBD1 (6 bases). This CDR3 is built from 14 residues. Germline V gene data show CDR1 as SQVTM and CDR2 as ANQGSEA. The germline V and J ends were trimmed by 7 bases and 0 bases, with 10 bases remaining between them. The CDR3 is CSARQVSGANVLTF. In nucleotides, the CDR3 is TGCAGCGCTAGACAGGTCTCTGGGGCCAACGTCCTGACTTTC.

About this clonotype itself: The junction departs from the called germline gene at one end, perhaps through a read error. The chain combines TRBV4-1 with TRBJ1-3; D not certain. CDR1 MGHRA and CDR2 YSYEKL come from the germline V gene. The CDR3 length is 16 residues. CDR3 bases: TGCGCCAGCAGCCAATATGTGGGATCATCTGGAAGCACCATATATTTT. Protein product: CASSQYVGSSGSTIYF.